These 5 T cell receptor beta chains were all obtained from the same sample, sequenced in a study of regulatory T cells in long-lasting Graves disease (dated by TCRdb to the early 2020s). Reading the label with the study, this specimen's time point is: persistent/refractory GD, antithyroid drugs over 5 years with positive TRAb. RNA was extracted from PBMCs in TRIzol for both TCR sequencing and RNA sequencing. Library preparation used multiplex PCR. Sequencing relied on an Illumina HiSeq 4000. TCR beta libraries were built with iRepertoire HTBI primers and Arm-PCR amplification of CDR3 regions. TCRdb reanalyzed the raw reads on its own, using fastp at Q25 for trimming and MiXCR for clone calling, and kept in-frame beta chains. Each CDR3 protein appears once, grouped with its most common genes and DNA. This sample lists about 660,000 distinct CDR3 sequences; 25% to 35% were detected once. 40% to 55% of the sample is taken by the ten largest.

The input for sequencing was peripheral blood mononuclear cells (PBMCs), taken when the disease was refractory, from a patient treated with antithyroid drugs. The receptors were sampled from a female donor with Graves disease.

The table lists this clonotype with many counts. The chain employs TRBV6-5 and TRBJ1-1; no firm D call. Germline CDR1 MNHEY, CDR2 SVGAGI. The CDR3 loop spans 13 amino acids. V was clipped by 2 bases and J by 5 bases, with 9 bases between them. The CDR3 loop reads CASSYDGETEAFF. DNA of the CDR3: TGTGCCAGCAGTTACGACGGGGAGACTGAAGCTTTCTTT.

V usage is TRBV5-1 and J usage is TRBJ1-2; D is ambiguous. V was shortened by 4 bases and J by 4 bases, with 17 bases between the two germline ends. The CDR3 has 15 residues. Germline-derived CDR1 and CDR2 are SGHRS and YFSETQ. The CDR3 DNA is TGCGCCAGCAGCCCCTTTTATGGGTCTCCCTATGGCTACACCTTC. This gives the protein CASSPFYGSPYGYTF.

The table lists this clonotype with a few counts. For the CDR3, the DNA is TGTGCCAGCAGCTTGAGAACTCCCTCCTACAATGAGCAGTTCTTC. Translated, it gives CASSLRTPSYNEQFF. This chain links TRBV7-2 with TRBJ2-1; D gene ambiguous. Germline V gene lookup returns CDR1 SGHTA and CDR2 FQGNSA. The CDR3 spans 15 residues. V was cut by 3 bases and J by 0 bases, with 9 bases left in between.

This clonotype was seen many times. CDR3 sequence reads: CASRSGQGAWNTEAFF. The CDR3 DNA reads TGTGCCAGCAGATCGGGACAGGGGGCTTGGAACACTGAAGCTTTCTTT. This chain connects TRBV28 to TRBJ1-1, with 12 bases lining up with TRBD1. The germline V gene has CDR1 MDHEN and CDR2 SYDVKM. The CDR3 is 16 amino acids. The V gene end was trimmed by 6 bases and the J gene end by 1 base; junction bases not matched to a gene: 6.

This clonotype turned up a few times. The chain employs TRBV20-1 and TRBJ2-7; 10 bases fit TRBD2. V was pared by 6 bases and J by 5 bases, with 7 bases of the junction left unmatched. The CDR3 extends over 13 amino acids. The germline CDR1 and CDR2 sequences are DFQATT and SNEGSKA (reference sequence). The CDR3: CSAFGTSEHEQYF. CDR3 DNA sequence: TGCAGTGCCTTTGGGACTAGCGAGCACGAGCAGTACTTC.